The 12 T cell receptor beta chains below come from one sample, sequenced in a study of T cell responses to AZD1222 COVID-19 vaccine. Using immunoSEQ multiplex PCR, the repertoire was profiled, and TCRdb retains in-frame clones only, with some absent. The table shows about 170,000 clones, with 90% occurring only once. Here the sequenced sample was peripheral blood, taken on day 0 of AZD1222 vaccination. The source of these receptors is an adult in good health.

The V call is TRBV10-2, the J call TRBJ2-7; maybe TRBD1 (5 bases). This CDR3 region has 16 residues. The germline CDR1 and CDR2 sequences are WSHSY and SAAADI. V lost 4 bases and J lost 0, with 16 bases in between. CDR3 nucleotide sequence: TGCGCCAGCAGTGTGCCTATATCGGACACCTCCTACGAGCAGTACTTC. This codes for CASSVPISDTSYEQYF.

The CDR3 coding sequence is TGCGCCAGCAGCTTGGCCCGGGGGGGAGAGACCCAGTACTTC. This codes for CASSLARGGETQYF. J is TRBJ2-5 and V is TRBV5-1, with TRBD2 matching over 8 bases. V was pared by 0 bases and J by 4 bases, with 2 bases of the junction left unmatched. The CDR3 loop spans 14 amino acids. Per germline, CDR1 SGHRS and CDR2 YFSETQ.

The chain uses TRBV19 and TRBJ1-1; 7 bases map to TRBD1. The V gene end was trimmed by 4 bases and the J gene end by 4 bases; junction bases not matched to a gene: 6. Per the germline V gene, CDR1 is LNHDA and CDR2 is SQIVND (reference sequence). The CDR3 is made up of 14 amino acids. CDR3 protein: CASSNDRASTEAFF. The DNA of the CDR3 is TGTGCCAGTAGTAACGACAGGGCCTCCACTGAAGCTTTCTTT.

The chain links TRBV6-2 or TRBV6-3 to TRBJ2-4; TRBD2 matches 15 bases. The V and J ends lost 4 bases and 8 bases, in that order; junction bases with no gene match: 6. CDR3 size: 16 residues. Per germline, CDR1 MNHEY and CDR2 SVGEGT. CDR3 sequence: CASSFGTSGGMDIQYF. The CDR3 nucleotides are TGTGCCAGCAGTTTTGGGACTAGCGGGGGGATGGACATTCAGTACTTC.

This chain connects TRBV7-8 to TRBJ2-7, with D tentatively TRBD1 (6 bases). The V end was cut by 4 bases, the J end by 1 base, with 11 bases between. The CDR3 is 14 amino acids. Germline V gives CDR1 SGHVS, CDR2 FQNEAQ. The CDR3, as DNA: TGTGCCAGCAGCTCCCCGGGACATTCCTACGAGCAGTACTTC. Amino acid sequence: CASSSPGHSYEQYF.

The rearrangement uses TRBV5-4 and TRBJ2-5; 12 nucleotides line up with TRBD2. Germline CDR1 reads SGHNT; CDR2 reads YYREEE (reference sequence). CDR3 length: 15 amino acids. J was trimmed by 5 bases and V by 4 bases; bases with no gene match: 6. The CDR3 region is CASSVTSGGAETQYF. The CDR3 DNA reads TGTGCCAGCAGCGTGACTAGCGGGGGCGCGGAGACCCAGTACTTC.

The rearrangement joins TRBV5-6 to TRBJ2-7; no firm D call. There are 13 residues in the CDR3. Trimming removed 4 bases from V and 3 bases from J, with 11 bases in between. The germline gives CDR1 SGHDT, CDR2 YYEEEE. The CDR3 region has the DNA TGTGCCAGCAGCCCCGGTCGCCACTACGAGCAGTACTTC. Translating gives CASSPGRHYEQYF.

The J gene is TRBJ2-3, the V gene TRBV5-1; no definite D call. This CDR3 region has 14 residues. Germline V gives CDR1 SGHRS, CDR2 YFSETQ. Deletions cut 4 bases from V and 1 base from J, with 10 bases between. CDR3 sequence (DNA): TGCGCCAGCAGCAAGGAGATAGGCACAGATACGCAGTATTTT. Its protein is CASSKEIGTDTQYF.

CDR3 nucleotide sequence: TGTGCCAGCAGGAGGACAGGGAGGGATGGACCCCTCCACTTT. This encodes CASRRTGRDGPLHF. This sequence joins TRBV9 and TRBJ1-6; 8 bases are a match to TRBD1. V lost 5 bases, J lost 12 bases, and 10 bases stayed unmatched. This CDR3 region has 14 residues. The germline gives CDR1 SGDLS, CDR2 YYNGEE.

This sequence joins TRBV5-6 and TRBJ1-1, with a weak D call TRBD1 (5 bases). The V end lost 2 bases, the J end lost 2 bases, and 13 bases lay between the germline ends. Germline V CDR1 and CDR2: SGHDT, YYEEEE. This CDR3 has 15 amino acids. CDR3 residues: CASSFFSRANTEAFF. The CDR3 DNA reads TGTGCCAGCAGCTTTTTTAGCAGGGCTAACACTGAAGCTTTCTTT.

The genes are TRBV11-2 and TRBJ2-7; D gene unclear. From germline, CDR1 is SGHAT and CDR2 FQNNGV. V lost 5 bases and J lost 4, with 12 bases in between. The CDR3 consists of 13 residues. The CDR3 sequence: CASSLRKVYEQYF. The CDR3 DNA reads as TGTGCCAGCAGCCTCAGGAAAGTTTACGAGCAGTACTTC.

The CDR3: CASSGVTNSPLHF. As DNA, the CDR3 is TGTGCCAGCTCAGGGGTGACAAATTCACCCCTCCACTTT. The gene calls are TRBV18 and TRBJ1-6; D unresolved. The V gene lost 5 bases and the J gene lost 7 bases, with 9 bases spanning the gap. The CDR3 length is 13 residues. Germline values: CDR1 KGHSH, CDR2 LQKENI.